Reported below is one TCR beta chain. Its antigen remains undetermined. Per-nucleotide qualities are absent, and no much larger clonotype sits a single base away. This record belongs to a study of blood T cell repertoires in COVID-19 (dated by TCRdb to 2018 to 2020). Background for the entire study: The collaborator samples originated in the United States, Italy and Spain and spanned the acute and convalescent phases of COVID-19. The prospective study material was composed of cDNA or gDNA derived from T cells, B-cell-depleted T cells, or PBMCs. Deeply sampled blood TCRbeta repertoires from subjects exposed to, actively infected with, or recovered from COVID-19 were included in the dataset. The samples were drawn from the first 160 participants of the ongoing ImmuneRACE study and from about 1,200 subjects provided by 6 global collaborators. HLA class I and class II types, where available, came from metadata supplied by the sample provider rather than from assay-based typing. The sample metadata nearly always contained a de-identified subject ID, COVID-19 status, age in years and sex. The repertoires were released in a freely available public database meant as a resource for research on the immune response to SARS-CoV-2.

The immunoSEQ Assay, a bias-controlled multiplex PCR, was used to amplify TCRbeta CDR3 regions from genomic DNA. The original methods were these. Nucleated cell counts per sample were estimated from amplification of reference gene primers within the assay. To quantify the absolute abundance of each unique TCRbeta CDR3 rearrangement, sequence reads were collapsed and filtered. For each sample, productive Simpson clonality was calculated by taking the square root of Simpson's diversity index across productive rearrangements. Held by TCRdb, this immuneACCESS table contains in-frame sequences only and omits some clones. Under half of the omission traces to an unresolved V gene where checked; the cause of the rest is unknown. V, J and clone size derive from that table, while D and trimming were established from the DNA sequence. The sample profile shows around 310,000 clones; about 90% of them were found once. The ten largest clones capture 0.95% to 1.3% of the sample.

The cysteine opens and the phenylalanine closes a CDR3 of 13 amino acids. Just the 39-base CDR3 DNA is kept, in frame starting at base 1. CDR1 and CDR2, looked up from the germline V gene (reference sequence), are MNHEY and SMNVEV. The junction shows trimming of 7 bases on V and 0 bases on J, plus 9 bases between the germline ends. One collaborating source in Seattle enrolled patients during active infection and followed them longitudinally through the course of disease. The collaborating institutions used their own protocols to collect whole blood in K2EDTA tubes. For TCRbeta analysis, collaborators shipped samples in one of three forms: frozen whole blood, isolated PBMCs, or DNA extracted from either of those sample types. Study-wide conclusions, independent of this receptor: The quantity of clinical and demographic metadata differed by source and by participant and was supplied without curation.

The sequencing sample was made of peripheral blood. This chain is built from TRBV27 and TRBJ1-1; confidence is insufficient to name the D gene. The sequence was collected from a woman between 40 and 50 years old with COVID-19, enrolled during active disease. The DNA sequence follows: TGTGCCAGCACCAATCGAGTGAACACTGAAGCTTTCTTT. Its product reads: CASTNRVNTEAFF.